The next 23 T cell receptor beta chains were all read from a single sample in a study of blood T cell repertoires in COVID-19. Produced via immunoSEQ multiplex PCR; TCRdb's table is partial and in-frame only. Of around 300,000 clones listed, about nine tenths are singletons. Sequencing was performed on PBMCs or T cells enriched from blood (not recorded which). The origin of the receptors is a woman in her 30s who had recovered from COVID-19.

In nucleotides, the CDR3 is TGTGCCAGCAGAGACAGGGGGCAAAATTCACCCCTCCACTTT. Protein: CASRDRGQNSPLHF. The chain links TRBV2 to TRBJ1-6, with 10 bases identical to TRBD1. CDR3 length: 14 residues. V trimming: 6 bases; J trimming: 7 bases; junction bases outside the gene matches: 3. Germline CDR1 SNHLY, CDR2 FYNNEI. The whole variable domain, remainder taken from reference TRBV2 and TRBJ1-6, is EPEVTQTPSHQVTQMGQEVILRCVPISNHLYFYWYRQILGQKVEFLVSFYNNEISEKSEIFDDQFSVERPDGSNFTLKIRSTKLEDSAMYFCASRDRGQNSPLHFGNGTRLTVT.

The chain employs TRBV28 and TRBJ1-2, with TRBD1 as a possible D gene (6 bases). The V end was cut by 4 bases, the J end by 7 bases, with 13 bases between. The V gene's germline CDR1 is MDHEN and CDR2 SYDVKM. The CDR3 consists of 13 residues. This CDR3 is CASSSGQSGGYTF. The CDR3 coding sequence is TGTGCCAGCAGTTCCGGACAGTCTGGTGGCTACACCTTC.

The chain couples TRBV5-1 to TRBJ2-3; D remains unclear. The CDR3 loop spans 13 amino acids. Trimming cost V 1 base and J 2 bases, with 5 bases left between them. CDR1 SGHRS and CDR2 YFSETQ come from the germline V gene. CDR3 bases: TGCGCCAGCAGCTTGACTCCCACAGATACGCAGTATTTT. This translates into CASSLTPTDTQYF.

The chain is built from TRBV6-1 and TRBJ2-6, with 7 bases fitting TRBD1. There are 18 residues in the CDR3. CDR1 and CDR2 (germline): MNHNS, SASEGT. J was trimmed by 0 bases and V by 2 bases; bases with no gene match: 7. CDR3 residues: CASSEWWDSLSGANVLTF. The CDR3 DNA reads TGTGCCAGCAGTGAATGGTGGGACAGCCTCTCTGGGGCCAACGTCCTGACTTTC.

The V gene is TRBV18, the J gene TRBJ1-5, with 8 bases aligning to TRBD1. The CDR3 is made up of 15 amino acids. V was clipped by 5 bases and J by 3 bases; unmatched bases: 6. Germline V gene sequence: CDR1 KGHSH, CDR2 LQKENI. CDR3 DNA: TGTGCCAGCTCATTTACGGACAGGGACAATCAGCCCCAGCATTTT. This codes for CASSFTDRDNQPQHF.

The chain is built from TRBV3-1 (or the pseudogene TRBV3-2) and TRBJ1-5; D call uncertain. The CDR3 is 14 residues long. V was pared by 0 bases and J by 5 bases, with 8 bases between. Per germline, CDR1 LGHDT and CDR2 YNNKEL (reference sequence). The CDR3 DNA is TGTGCCAGCAGCCAAGACAGTATGGATCAGCCCCAGCATTTT. This translates into CASSQDSMDQPQHF.

The chain is built from TRBV18 and TRBJ2-7; TRBD1 might be the D (5 bases). Germline V gives CDR1 KGHSH, CDR2 LQKENI. V dropped 2 bases and J dropped 1 base, with 12 bases sitting between them. The CDR3 is 15 residues long. CDR3 in amino acids: CASSPILQGSYEQYF. In nucleotides, the CDR3 is TGTGCCAGCTCACCAATCCTCCAGGGTTCCTACGAGCAGTACTTC.

The genes are TRBV18 and TRBJ1-1, with D tentatively TRBD1 (6 bases). Trimming left V 3 bases short and J 1 base short, with 9 bases between. The germline V gene has CDR1 KGHSH and CDR2 LQKENI. The CDR3 runs 14 residues. Here the CDR3 reads CASSPGQKNTEAFF. The DNA of the CDR3 is TGTGCCAGCTCACCCGGACAGAAGAACACTGAAGCTTTCTTT.

This clone has a single count. The V and J genes are TRBV5-4 and TRBJ1-4, with D unclear. The CDR3 sequence is 13 residues long. Trimming took 4 bases from V and 8 from J, leaving 12 bases between them. From germline, CDR1 is SGHNT and CDR2 YYREEE (reference sequence). This CDR3 reads CASSAGAGEKLFF. The CDR3 DNA is TGTGCCAGCAGCGCTGGAGCTGGCGAAAAACTGTTTTTT.

V gene TRBV7-9 combines with J gene TRBJ1-5; unclear D gene. CDR3 size: 15 residues. Germline lookup yields CDR1 SEHNR and CDR2 FQNEAQ (reference sequence). Trimming left V 0 bases short and J 6 bases short, with 12 bases between. Written as DNA, the CDR3 is TGTGCCAGCAGCTTAGCGCATCCCAGTGGTCAGCCCCAGCATTTT. Translating it yields CASSLAHPSGQPQHF.

The rearrangement uses TRBV5-4 and TRBJ2-2; 12 bases map to TRBD2. The V gene's germline CDR1 is SGHNT and CDR2 YYREEE (reference sequence). Losses at the gene ends were 2 bases for V and 6 bases for J; bases not matched to a gene: 11. This CDR3 spans 18 amino acids. In nucleotides, the CDR3 is TGTGCCAGCAGCTTACCCGGACTAGCGGGAAGCGAGGCCGGGGAGCTGTTTTTT. Amino acids: CASSLPGLAGSEAGELFF.

V is TRBV11-2 and J is TRBJ2-7; 10 positions agree with TRBD2. The V segment lost 6 bases and the J segment 3 bases; nucleotides outside the gene matches: 8. Germline V gene lookup returns CDR1 SGHAT and CDR2 FQNNGV. The CDR3 is 15 amino acids. CDR3 DNA: TGTGCCAGCAGTCGTGGACTAGCGGAGAACTACGAGCAGTACTTC. Translating it yields CASSRGLAENYEQYF.

The rearrangement joins TRBV7-8 to TRBJ1-5; TRBD1 aligns across 7 bases. Per the germline V gene, CDR1 is SGHVS and CDR2 is FQNEAQ. This CDR3 has 15 amino acids. V was clipped by 1 base and J by 6 bases; unmatched bases: 6. The CDR3 protein is CASSLVGGAGQPQHF. The CDR3 DNA reads TGTGCCAGCAGCTTAGTAGGGGGCGCGGGTCAGCCCCAGCATTTT.

About this clone itself: This sample also contains other DNA sequences that code for the same CDR3. The V gene is TRBV3-1 (or the pseudogene TRBV3-2), the J gene TRBJ2-7; a weak D match, TRBD2 (5 bases). The ends were cut back, 4 bases at V and 3 bases at J, with 7 bases in the middle. The CDR3 is 12 residues long. The V gene's germline CDR1 is LGHDT and CDR2 YNNKEL (reference sequence). The CDR3 DNA reads TGTGCCAGCAGCCGCGGAGGCTACGAGCAGTACTTC. Protein: CASSRGGYEQYF.

The J gene is TRBJ2-3, the V gene TRBV30; the D is unclear. Germline CDR1 and CDR2: GTSNPN and SVGIG (reference sequence). The CDR3 consists of 16 residues. The germline V and J ends were trimmed by 0 bases and 2 bases, with 15 bases remaining between them. The CDR3 DNA is TGTGCCTGGAGTGTACGCTCGGTAGCTTCCACAGATACGCAGTATTTT. The encoded protein is CAWSVRSVASTDTQYF.

This clone appeared once. This chain joins TRBV5-6 and TRBJ2-7; TRBD2 agrees at 7 bases. The CDR3 totals 15 residues. Germline values: CDR1 SGHDT, CDR2 YYEEEE. V lost 4 bases to trimming and J lost 4 bases; unmatched junction nucleotides: 11. The CDR3 here is CASSTLAGAKYEQYF. The CDR3 nucleotides read TGTGCCAGCAGCACTCTCGCGGGAGCTAAATACGAGCAGTACTTC.

The genes are TRBV7-2 and TRBJ2-3; tentatively, D is TRBD1 (5 bases). CDR1 is SGHTA and CDR2 is FQGNSA in the germline V gene. The length of the CDR3 is 16 residues. V was shortened by 2 bases and J by 0 bases, with 12 bases between the two germline ends. CDR3 loop: CASSLTRTRSTDTQYF. CDR3 nucleotide sequence: TGTGCCAGCAGCTTAACTCGGACACGTAGCACAGATACGCAGTATTTT.

V is TRBV28 and J is TRBJ1-4, with 12 bases identical to TRBD1. There are 18 residues in the CDR3. From germline, CDR1 is MDHEN and CDR2 SYDVKM. With 6 bases clipped from V and 3 bases from J, the junction kept 11 bases outside the gene matches. The CDR3 loop is CASRGTGGSGGANEKLFF. The CDR3 bases are TGTGCCAGCAGAGGGACAGGGGGCTCAGGGGGGGCTAATGAAAAACTGTTTTTT.

The rearrangement joins TRBV5-4 to TRBJ2-7; 9 bases agree with TRBD2. Per germline, CDR1 SGHNT and CDR2 YYREEE (reference sequence). The CDR3 runs 16 residues. With V trimmed by 0 bases and J by 3 bases, 7 bases remained unmatched. In DNA, the CDR3 is TGTGCCAGCAGCTTGGGGGGCGGGAGGGACCTCTACGAGCAGTACTTC. This sequence encodes CASSLGGGRDLYEQYF.

This clone appeared a single time. V and J are TRBV5-6 and TRBJ2-7; D gene uncertain. V dropped 4 bases and J dropped 4 bases, with 9 bases sitting between them. Germline lookup yields CDR1 SGHDT and CDR2 YYEEEE. This CDR3 is built from 12 residues. The CDR3 nucleotides read TGTGCCAGCAGCCCCTTCGGGTACGAGCAGTACTTC. Translating it yields CASSPFGYEQYF.

The V and J genes are TRBV28 and TRBJ2-5, with TRBD2 matching over 15 bases. Germline assignment: CDR1 MDHEN and CDR2 SYDVKM. Germline trimming cut 5 bases from V and 5 bases from J; bases unmatched to any gene: 9. The length of the CDR3 is 17 residues. The CDR3 here is CASSPSPGLAGGETQYF. The CDR3 DNA reads as TGTGCCAGCAGTCCCTCCCCGGGACTAGCGGGAGGCGAGACCCAGTACTTC.

A few counts support this clone. The chain employs TRBV27 and TRBJ1-1, with 9 bases fitting TRBD1. Germline CDR1 MNHEY, CDR2 SMNVEV (reference sequence). Trimming at V came to 3 bases and at J to 0 bases, leaving 17 bases not matched to a gene. The CDR3 contains 20 residues. CDR3 protein: CASSFRPPRWTGALNTEAFF. The DNA of the CDR3 is TGTGCCAGCAGTTTTAGGCCTCCCCGCTGGACAGGGGCACTGAACACTGAAGCTTTCTTT.

V gene TRBV6-2 or TRBV6-3 combines with J gene TRBJ2-3; TRBD2 agrees at 8 bases. Trimming at V came to 4 bases and at J to 3 bases, leaving 9 bases not matched to a gene. The V gene's germline CDR1 is MNHEY and CDR2 SVGEGT. The CDR3 is 16 amino acids. CDR3 DNA: TGTGCCAGCAGTTTTACGGGAGGGCCTGGAACAGATACGCAGTATTTT. Amino acids: CASSFTGGPGTDTQYF.